What follows describes a single TCR beta chain. Its antigen is currently unknown. Germline values: CDR1 SGHNT, CDR2 YENEEA. There are 13 residues in the CDR3. The V end lost 5 bases, the J end lost 7 bases, and 11 bases lay between the germline ends. The PCR ran on 60 Vbeta and 13 Jbeta primers. Some clones are missing from TCRdb's copy, which holds only in-frame ones; the method was immunoSEQ multiplex PCR. The table has 110,000 or so clones, roughly 67% seen once. This specimen belongs to a study of cytomegalovirus exposure and HLA in healthy donors. On the study more broadly: Early on, a data release was issued that held 85 million to 95 million unique TCRs from HLA-typed donors.

Findings of the study overall: A previous analysis found most TCR beta V segments productive roughly 87% or roughly 30% of the time. Highest at DRB1 and lowest at HLA-C, TCR association rates differed among HLA loci in a later analysis. A later analysis appeared to link common viral pathogens to several of the most significant clusters.

The rearrangement uses TRBV11-3 and TRBJ1-4; D is possibly TRBD1 (5 bases). Sequenced material: PBMCs. The TCR sequence derives from a man younger than 35 in good health and CMV-seropositive. The CDR3 here is CASSPGQAEKLFF. CDR3 sequence (DNA): TGTGCCAGCAGCCCAGGACAAGCTGAAAAACTGTTTTTT.